The next 10 T cell receptor beta chains were all read from a single sample in a study of early T cells in non-severe SARS-CoV-2 infection. A single record per CDR3 protein comes from TCRdb applying MiXCR to the 5' RACE reads. The repertoire holds more than 55,000 distinct CDR3 sequences, with 4.5% to 7.5% as singletons. The starting material was whole blood, obtained at baseline. The receptor set was obtained from an adult who was a healthcare worker with PCR-confirmed SARS-CoV-2 infection or an uninfected control (not recorded which).

This clonotype was recorded many times. The genes are TRBV4-1 and TRBJ1-1, with D unclear. Germline-derived CDR1 and CDR2 are MGHRA and YSYEKL. The CDR3 totals 15 residues. The ends were cut back, 4 bases at V and 0 bases at J, with 12 bases in the middle. The CDR3 loop is CASSPIGLVNTEAFF. Written as DNA, the CDR3 is TGCGCCAGCAGCCCCATCGGCCTGGTGAACACTGAAGCTTTCTTT.

This clonotype has ten or more counts. This chain links TRBV20-1 with TRBJ2-7; D could derive from TRBD1 or TRBD2 (5 bases each). The V and J ends lost 1 base and 3 bases respectively, with 10 bases between them. This CDR3 region has 13 residues. Germline V gene sequence: CDR1 DFQATT, CDR2 SNEGSKA (reference sequence). CDR3: CSARGGTGYEQYF. DNA for the CDR3: TGCAGTGCTAGAGGTGGGACGGGCTACGAGCAGTACTTC.

This clonotype was detected a few times. CDR3: CSVERTGGNIQYF. Written as DNA, the CDR3 is TGCAGCGTTGAACGGACAGGAGGAAACATTCAGTACTTC. J is TRBJ2-4 and V is TRBV29-1, with 7 bases matching TRBD1. The CDR3 is 13 amino acids. Germline V gene lookup returns CDR1 SQVTM and CDR2 ANQGSEA. Trimming cost V 2 bases and J 6 bases; bases outside gene matches: 4.

There are many counts of this clonotype. V usage is TRBV6-2 or TRBV6-3 and J usage is TRBJ2-1, with 8 bases identical to TRBD2. CDR3 length equals 14 residues. The germline gives CDR1 MNHEY, CDR2 SVGEGT. V lost 5 bases and J lost 6; bases outside the gene matches: 6. The CDR3 here is CASSQGTRSNEQFF. CDR3 DNA: TGTGCCAGCAGTCAGGGGACTAGGAGCAATGAGCAGTTCTTC.

This clonotype was counted a few times. CDR3: CAISGLAGEKETQYF. CDR3 DNA: TGTGCCATCAGTGGATTAGCGGGAGAAAAGGAGACCCAGTACTTC. The V and J genes are TRBV10-3 and TRBJ2-5, with 9 bases matching TRBD2. In germline, CDR1 is ENHRY, CDR2 SYGVKD. The CDR3 runs 15 residues. V shed 4 bases, J shed 5 bases, and the junction held 8 bases outside the gene matches.

The rearrangement links TRBV6-1 to TRBJ1-3; D is unresolved. The CDR3 has 10 amino acids. In germline, CDR1 is MNHNS, CDR2 SASEGT. Between the trimmed V and J ends, which lost 11 bases and 4 bases, there was a span of 6 bases. In nucleotides, the CDR3 is TGTGCCGCGTTCGGAAACACCATATATTTT. This encodes CAAFGNTIYF.

This clonotype was recorded a few times. The V and J genes are TRBV20-1 and TRBJ2-2; 10 positions match TRBD2. CDR3 length equals 16 residues. J was trimmed by 8 bases and V by 1 base; bases with no gene match: 10. Germline V gene data show CDR1 as DFQATT and CDR2 as SNEGSKA (reference sequence). CDR3 amino acids: CSARALAGVSSGELFF. DNA of the CDR3: TGCAGTGCTAGAGCCCTAGCGGGAGTTTCCTCAGGGGAGCTGTTTTTT.

This clonotype was seen a handful of times. The rearrangement links TRBV12-5 to TRBJ2-3; TRBD1 matches at 8 bases. Germline-derived CDR1 and CDR2 are LGHNT and FRNRAP. The V and J ends lost 6 bases and 1 base, in that order; junction bases with no gene match: 3. The CDR3 is 14 residues long. The CDR3 bases are TGTGCTAGTGGAAAGACAGGGGGCACAGATACGCAGTATTTT. Amino acid sequence: CASGKTGGTDTQYF.

This clonotype was found a few times. The chain carries TRBV11-2 and TRBJ1-1; 8 bases are a match to TRBD1. Trimming at V came to 5 bases and at J to 0 bases, leaving 5 bases not matched to a gene. The germline CDR1 and CDR2 sequences are SGHAT and FQNNGV. The CDR3 has 15 amino acids. The CDR3 bases are TGTGCCAGCAGCGGAGGACAGGGCATGAACACTGAAGCTTTCTTT. Translated: CASSGGQGMNTEAFF.

This clonotype was seen many times. The V and J genes are TRBV20-1 and TRBJ1-2, with D possibly matching TRBD1 (6 bases). Per germline, CDR1 DFQATT and CDR2 SNEGSKA (reference sequence). V was trimmed by 3 bases and J by 6 bases, leaving 11 bases between them. The CDR3 sequence is 12 residues long. The DNA for the CDR3 is TGCAGTGCTAGTGTCGGGGGGCATGGCTACACCTTC. It specifies CSASVGGHGYTF.